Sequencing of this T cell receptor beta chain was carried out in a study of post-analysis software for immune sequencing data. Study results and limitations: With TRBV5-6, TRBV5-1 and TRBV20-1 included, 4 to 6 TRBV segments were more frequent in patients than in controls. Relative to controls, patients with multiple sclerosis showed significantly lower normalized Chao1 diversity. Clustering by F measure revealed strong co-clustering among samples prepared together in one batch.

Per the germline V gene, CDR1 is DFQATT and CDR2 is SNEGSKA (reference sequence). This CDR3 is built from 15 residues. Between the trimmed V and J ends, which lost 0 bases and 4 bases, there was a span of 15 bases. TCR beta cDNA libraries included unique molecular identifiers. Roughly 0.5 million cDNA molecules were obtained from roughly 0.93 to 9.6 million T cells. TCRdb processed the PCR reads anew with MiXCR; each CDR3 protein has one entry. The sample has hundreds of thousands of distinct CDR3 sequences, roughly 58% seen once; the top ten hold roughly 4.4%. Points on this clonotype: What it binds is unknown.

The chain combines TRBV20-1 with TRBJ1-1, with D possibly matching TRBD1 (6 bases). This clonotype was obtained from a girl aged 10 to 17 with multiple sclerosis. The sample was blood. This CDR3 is CSARDQAGVSTEAFF. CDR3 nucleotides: TGCAGTGCTAGAGATCAGGCAGGGGTGAGCACTGAAGCTTTCTTT.